This entry concerns a single T cell receptor beta chain. Authors' data handling: From reference gene primer amplification, estimates of nucleated cell counts were derived. Sequencing was performed with immunoSEQ multiplex PCR; in TCRdb, only in-frame clones are kept and a portion is missing. That table gives V, J and clone size, and the DNA gave D and trimming. This sample has about 480,000 clones; about 88% occur once, and the top ten carry about 0.91%. This CDR3 spans 15 amino acids. Per the germline V gene, CDR1 is LNHDA and CDR2 is SQIVND (reference sequence). V shed 9 bases and J 3 bases; nucleotides not matched to a gene: 9. Seattle patient enrollment occurred during active infection, with longitudinal follow-up thereafter. The sample comes from a study of blood T cell repertoires in COVID-19. In the study overall: Both acute and convalescent COVID-19 samples were obtained from the United States, Italy and Spain. PBMCs, B-cell-depleted T cells, or T cells provided the cDNA or gDNA that made up the material.

The J gene is TRBJ2-2, the V gene TRBV19; 8 nucleotides match TRBD2. Sequencing was done on a sample of peripheral blood. The clonotype was recovered from a man between 18 and 35 years old with COVID-19, enrolled during active disease. The CDR3 protein is CASRTGTSDTGELFF. Here the CDR3 DNA reads TGTGCCAGCCGAACCGGGACTAGTGACACCGGGGAGCTGTTTTTT.